The entry below describes one TCR beta chain. The PCR contained 60 Vbeta and 13 Jbeta primers. Generated by immunoSEQ multiplex PCR, the TCRdb table keeps only in-frame clones and is missing some. The sample contains 95,000 to 150,000 clones, roughly a tenth of which appear only once. The data were obtained in a study of cytomegalovirus exposure and HLA in healthy donors. CDR3 size: 14 residues. The ends were cut back, 2 bases at V and 7 bases at J, with 12 bases in the middle. CDR1 and CDR2 (germline): MNHEY, SVGAGI. Sample: PBMCs. The rearrangement links TRBV6-5 to TRBJ2-1; the D gene is possibly TRBD1 (6 bases). This TCR was recovered from a woman under 30 in good health and CMV-seropositive. The CDR3 nucleotides read TGTGCCAGCAGTTACAAGGGGGTTTGGAATGAGCAGTTCTTC. Translating gives CASSYKGVWNEQFF.